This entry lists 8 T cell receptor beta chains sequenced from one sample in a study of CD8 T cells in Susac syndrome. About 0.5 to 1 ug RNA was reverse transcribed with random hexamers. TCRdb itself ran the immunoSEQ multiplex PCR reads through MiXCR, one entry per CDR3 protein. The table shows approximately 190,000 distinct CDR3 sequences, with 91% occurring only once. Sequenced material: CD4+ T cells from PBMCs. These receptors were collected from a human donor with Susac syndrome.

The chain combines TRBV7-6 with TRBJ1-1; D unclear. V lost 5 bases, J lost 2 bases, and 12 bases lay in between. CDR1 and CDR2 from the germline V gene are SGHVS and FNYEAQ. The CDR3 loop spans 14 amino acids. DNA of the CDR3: TGTGCCAGCAGCCCCGGTTTCAGAAACACTGAAGCTTTCTTT. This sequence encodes CASSPGFRNTEAFF. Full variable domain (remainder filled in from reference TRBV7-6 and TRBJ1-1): GAGVSQSPRYKVTKRGQDVALRCDPISGHVSLYWYRQALGQGPEFLTYFNYEAQQDKSGLPNDRFSAERPEGSISTLTIQRTEQRDSAMYRCASSPGFRNTEAFFGQGTRLTVV.

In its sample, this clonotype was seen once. CDR3: CASSLDKPNYGYTF. CDR3 nucleotides: TGCGCCAGCAGCTTGGACAAGCCTAACTATGGCTACACCTTC. This chain links TRBV5-1 with TRBJ1-2; D is unresolved. The germline CDR1 and CDR2 sequences are SGHRS and YFSETQ. This CDR3 is built from 14 residues. Trimming left V 0 bases short and J 0 bases short, with 6 bases between.

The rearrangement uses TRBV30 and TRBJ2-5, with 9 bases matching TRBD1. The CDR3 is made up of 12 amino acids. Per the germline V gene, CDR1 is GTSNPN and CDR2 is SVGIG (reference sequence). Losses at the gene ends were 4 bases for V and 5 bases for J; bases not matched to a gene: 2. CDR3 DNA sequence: TGTGCCTGGAACAGGGGGCACGAGACCCAGTACTTC. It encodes CAWNRGHETQYF.

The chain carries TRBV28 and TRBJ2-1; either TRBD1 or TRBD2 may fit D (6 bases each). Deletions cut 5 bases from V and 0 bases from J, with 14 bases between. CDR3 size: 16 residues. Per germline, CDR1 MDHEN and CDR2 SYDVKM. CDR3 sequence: CASSLGGSTSYNEQFF. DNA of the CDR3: TGTGCCAGCAGTCTGGGGGGCTCCACCTCCTACAATGAGCAGTTCTTC.

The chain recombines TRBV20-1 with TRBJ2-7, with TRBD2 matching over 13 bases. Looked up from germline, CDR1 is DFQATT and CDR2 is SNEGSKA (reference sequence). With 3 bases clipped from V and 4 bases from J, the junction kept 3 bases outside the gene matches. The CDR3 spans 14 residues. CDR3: CSARGLAGPYEQYF. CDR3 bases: TGCAGTGCTAGGGGACTAGCGGGGCCTTACGAGCAGTACTTC.

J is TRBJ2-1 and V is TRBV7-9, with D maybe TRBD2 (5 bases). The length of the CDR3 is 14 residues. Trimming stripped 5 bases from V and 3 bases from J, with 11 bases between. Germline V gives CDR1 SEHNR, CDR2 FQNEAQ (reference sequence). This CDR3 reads CASSKAGLYNEQFF. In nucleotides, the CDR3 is TGTGCCAGCAGCAAGGCGGGCCTCTACAATGAGCAGTTCTTC.

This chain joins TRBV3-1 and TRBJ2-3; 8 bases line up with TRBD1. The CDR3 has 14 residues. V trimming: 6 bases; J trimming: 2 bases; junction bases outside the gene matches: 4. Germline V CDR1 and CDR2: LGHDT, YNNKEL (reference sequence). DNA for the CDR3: TGTGCCAGCAGACTGGACAGGGCCACAGATACGCAGTATTTT. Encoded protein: CASRLDRATDTQYF.

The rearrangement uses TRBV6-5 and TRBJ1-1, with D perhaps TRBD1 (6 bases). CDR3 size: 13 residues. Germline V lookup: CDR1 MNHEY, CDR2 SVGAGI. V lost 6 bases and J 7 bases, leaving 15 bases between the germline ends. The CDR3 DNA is TGTGCCAGCAGCGCCGACAGGAGTTATGAAGCTTTCTTT. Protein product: CASSADRSYEAFF.